This TCR beta chain was sequenced in a study of blood T cells in healthy people across ages. The CDR3 loop spans 13 amino acids. Trimming pared 3 bases from V and 9 bases from J, leaving 17 bases between. The V gene's germline CDR1 is DFQATT and CDR2 SNEGSKA (reference sequence). Next came a second PCR, run for 7 to 11 cycles, which used a sample-barcoded 5' primer along with a J-beta primer mix. MiXCR, run by TCRdb on the 5' RACE reads, gives a single entry per CDR3 protein. The repertoire has over 600,000 distinct CDR3 sequences, about 43% of them found once; the top ten carry 30%. This clonotype occurred once.

The material sequenced was blood. This chain connects TRBV20-1 to TRBJ1-1; no clear D. The receptor was derived from a man aged 80 or over in good health. The CDR3 loop reads CSASLVRASQAFF. CDR3 coding DNA: TGCAGTGCTAGTTTGGTGAGGGCCTCTCAAGCTTTCTTT.